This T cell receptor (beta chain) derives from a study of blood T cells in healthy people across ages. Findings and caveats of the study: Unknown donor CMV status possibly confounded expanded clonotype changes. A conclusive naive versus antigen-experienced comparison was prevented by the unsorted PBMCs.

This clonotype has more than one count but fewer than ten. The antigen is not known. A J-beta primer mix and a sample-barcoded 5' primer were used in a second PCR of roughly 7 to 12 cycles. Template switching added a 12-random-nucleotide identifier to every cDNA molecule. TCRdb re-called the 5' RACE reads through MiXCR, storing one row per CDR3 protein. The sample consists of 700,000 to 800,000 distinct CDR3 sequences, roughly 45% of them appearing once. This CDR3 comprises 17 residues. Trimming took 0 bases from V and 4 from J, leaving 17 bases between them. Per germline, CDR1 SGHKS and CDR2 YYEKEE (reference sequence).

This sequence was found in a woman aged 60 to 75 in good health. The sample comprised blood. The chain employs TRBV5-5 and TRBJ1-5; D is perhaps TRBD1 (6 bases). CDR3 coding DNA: TGTGCCAGCAGCTTGGATCCCCCAGGGGTGAGGAATCAGCCCCAGCATTTT. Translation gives CASSLDPPGVRNQPQHF.